This T cell receptor (beta chain) was captured in a study of T-cell reconstitution after alpha-beta-depleted transplantation in children. This clonotype came up many times. During its preparation, the TCRbeta library received unique molecular identifiers. MiXCR, run by TCRdb on the PCR reads, gives a single entry per CDR3 protein. The sample carries fewer than 550,000 distinct CDR3 sequences, about 10% recorded once. The CDR3 totals 17 residues. Germline V lookup: CDR1 SGHTA, CDR2 FQGNSA. Losses at the gene ends were 2 bases for V and 2 bases for J; bases not matched to a gene: 12. The clonotype originates from a child under 10 years old with inherited bone marrow failure, due to receive a stem cell transplant. The chain links TRBV7-2 to TRBJ2-7; 7 bases are shared with TRBD2. Source: PBMCs, taken before TCRalphabeta/CD19-depleted stem cell transplant. This chain's CDR3 is CASSLIFWRESTYEQYF. The CDR3 nucleotides read TGTGCCAGCAGCTTAATTTTCTGGCGGGAGTCTACCTACGAGCAGTACTTC.